The source of this T cell receptor beta chain is a study of PD-L1 blockade in urothelial cancer. Measured with immunoSEQ multiplex PCR; TCRdb has only the in-frame clones, and not every one. The sample lists 80,000 to 130,000 clones; 91% were seen once. Germline V gene lookup returns CDR1 SGDLS and CDR2 YYNGEE. The ends were cut back, 1 base at V and 1 base at J, with 11 bases in the middle. The CDR3 covers 16 residues. The J gene is TRBJ2-2, the V gene TRBV9; unclear D gene. The material was PBMCs, obtained around atezolizumab (anti-PD-L1) treatment. The sequence was collected from a woman of 80 years or more with urothelial cancer. The chain's CDR3 is CASSVFPAVNTGELFF. For the CDR3, the DNA is TGTGCCAGCAGCGTATTCCCCGCAGTGAACACCGGGGAGCTGTTTTTT.